This T cell receptor (beta chain) was documented in a study of post-analysis software for immune sequencing data. Study context: Clinical courses comprised relapsing-remitting, secondary progressive and progressive-relapsing multiple sclerosis. Whole-study findings and limits: Co-batched samples clustered tightly together by F measure. Among roughly five TRBV segments more frequent in patients than controls were TRBV5-6, TRBV5-1 and TRBV20-1.

Turning to this clonotype: Its antigen is as yet unknown.

Prepared TCR beta cDNA libraries contained unique molecular identifiers. Each batch of about 1 to 11 million T cells produced some 450,000 cDNA molecules. In TCRdb, the PCR reads were re-called with MiXCR into one record per CDR3 protein. This table holds roughly 620,000 distinct CDR3 sequences, roughly 45% found once. Trimming removed 2 bases from V and 1 base from J, with 6 bases in between. CDR1 and CDR2 from the germline V gene are DFQATT and SNEGSKA (reference sequence). The CDR3 spans 13 residues. Sequencing was carried out using blood. V is TRBV20-1 and J is TRBJ2-1; D gene ambiguous. This TCR derives from a girl between 5 and 17 years old with multiple sclerosis. CDR3 sequence reads: CSARYWSYNEQFF. Written as DNA, the CDR3 is TGCAGTGCTAGATACTGGTCCTACAATGAGCAGTTCTTC.